This note documents a single T cell receptor beta chain sequence. What it recognizes is unknown. V lost 3 bases, J lost 0 bases, and 9 bases lay in between. The germline gives CDR1 SGHTA, CDR2 FQGNSA. This CDR3 spans 14 amino acids. The data originate from a study of blood T cells in healthy people across ages. Alongside a J-beta primer mix, a sample-barcoded 5' primer served in a second PCR lasting 7 to 11 cycles. One entry per CDR3 protein, called by TCRdb with MiXCR from the 5' RACE reads. The sample gives hundreds of thousands of distinct CDR3 sequences, about 42% of which show up once; about a fifth is in the top ten. Regarding the study as a whole: Observed TCR beta diversity showed a strong correlation with the percentage of naive T cells as measured by flow cytometry.

This chain connects TRBV7-2 to TRBJ2-7; D might be TRBD2 (5 bases). The sequenced sample consisted of blood. This receptor was identified in a man aged 60-69 years in good health. The CDR3 protein is CASSFRENSYEQYF. The CDR3 DNA sequence: TGTGCCAGCAGCTTTCGGGAAAACTCCTACGAGCAGTACTTC.